This T cell receptor beta chain is drawn from a study of a mutant IDH1 vaccine in newly diagnosed glioma. TCRdb's copy holds only in-frame clones and misses some; the assay was immunoSEQ multiplex PCR. Of about 42,000 clones listed, over 75% are singletons. Indicated time point: week 5, during vaccination. What each vaccine dose contained was 300 ug of mutant IDH1 20-mer peptide, accompanied by topical imiquimod. With regard to this clone: Its antigen is unidentified.

Germline CDR1 is MNHEY and CDR2 is SMNVEV (reference sequence). V was cut by 8 bases and J by 8 bases, with 15 bases left in between. CDR3 length: 12 amino acids. Source: PBMCs, taken from a glioma patient whose treatment included an IDH1 peptide vaccine. V is TRBV27 and J is TRBJ1-2; TRBD1 might be the D (5 bases). The receptor was derived from a middle-aged man with glioma. The CDR3 DNA reads as TGTGCCAGCCTCGGGCCCGGGGGAGGCTACACCTTC. It translates to CASLGPGGGYTF.